The clone carrying this TCR beta chain was picked up many times. This specimen belongs to a study of tumor-infiltrating lymphocytes in oesophageal squamous cell carcinoma. TCRdb re-called the PCR reads through MiXCR, storing one row per CDR3 protein. The data hold over 10,000 distinct CDR3 sequences, with under 70% observed a single time. With 3 bases removed from V and 3 bases from J, the gap between germline ends came to 18 bases. The CDR3 contains 16 residues. Germline CDR1 reads KGHSH; CDR2 reads LQKENI. This TCR was recovered from a female donor with esophageal squamous cell carcinoma. The chain links TRBV18 to TRBJ2-7; D unresolved. The sample was esophageal tumor tissue. CDR3 DNA: TGTGCCAGCTCACCGGGGTTGGGTCTAAAGGGCTACGAGCAGTACTTC. Amino acid sequence: CASSPGLGLKGYEQYF.